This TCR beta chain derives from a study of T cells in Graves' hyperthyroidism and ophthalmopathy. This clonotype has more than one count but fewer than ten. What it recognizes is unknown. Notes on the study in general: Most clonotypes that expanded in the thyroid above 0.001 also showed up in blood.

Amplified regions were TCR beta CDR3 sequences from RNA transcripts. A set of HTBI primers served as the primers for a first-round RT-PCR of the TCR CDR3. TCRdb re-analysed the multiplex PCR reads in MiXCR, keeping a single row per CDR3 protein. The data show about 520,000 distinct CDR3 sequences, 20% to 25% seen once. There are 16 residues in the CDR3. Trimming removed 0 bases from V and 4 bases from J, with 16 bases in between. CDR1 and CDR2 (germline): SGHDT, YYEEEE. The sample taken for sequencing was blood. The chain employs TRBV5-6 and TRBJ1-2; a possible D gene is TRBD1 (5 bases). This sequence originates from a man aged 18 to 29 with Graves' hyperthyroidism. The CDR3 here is CASSLVGAGRGYGYTF. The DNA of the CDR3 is TGTGCCAGCAGCTTGGTCGGGGCAGGGAGAGGCTATGGCTACACCTTC.